This is a list of T cell receptor beta chains from one sample in a study of cytomegalovirus exposure and HLA in healthy donors. Data came from immunoSEQ multiplex PCR; TCRdb stores just in-frame clones and leaves some out. The sample records 55,000 to 80,000 clones, roughly 65% being singletons. The sequenced sample consisted of PBMCs. Receptors originate from a woman aged 25 to 39 in good health and CMV-seronegative. Both conserved end residues are part of each CDR3. Fields, in order: D gene, V gene, J gene, CDR3 length, clone size, CDR3 DNA, CDR3 protein. The D gene is left open where the match is weak. Expanded clones get a size class; other rows say once, few or many, or leave the size out.

TRBD2	TRBV7-2	TRBJ2-7	16	NA	TGTGCCAGCAGCCCACTAGCGGGGGGCCTGACGGACGAGCAGTACTTC	CASSPLAGGLTDEQYF
NA	TRBV11-3	TRBJ1-1	15	NA	TGTGCCAGCAGCTTAGAATGGGGGCACAACACTGAAGCTTTCTTT	CASSLEWGHNTEAFF
TRBD1	TRBV7-3	TRBJ2-3	14	few	TGTGCCAGCAGCCCCAACAGGGGCGCAGATACGCAGTATTTT	CASSPNRGADTQYF
NA	TRBV5-1	TRBJ1-1	14	once	TGCGCCAGCAGCCCCGGACACGCGAACACTGAAGCTTTCTTT	CASSPGHANTEAFF
TRBD1	TRBV29-1	TRBJ2-7	14	NA	TGCAGCGTGGTGGGACAGGGAGGGCCAGACGAGCAGTACTTC	CSVVGQGGPDEQYF
NA	TRBV2	TRBJ1-3	15	few	TGTGCCAGCAGTGACGGAGCCTTATCTGGAAACACCATATATTTT	CASSDGALSGNTIYF
NA	TRBV10-3	TRBJ2-6	16	NA	TGTGCCATCAAGGGGATAGCTTTTGCTGGGGCCAACGTCCTGACTTTC	CAIKGIAFAGANVLTF
NA	TRBV7-2	TRBJ1-3	15	NA	TGTGCCAGCAGCTTAGGTTCGGTCTCTGGAAACACCATATATTTT	CASSLGSVSGNTIYF
TRBD1	TRBV10-3	TRBJ2-3	14	few	TGTGCCACCCGGGACAGGGGAAGCACAGATACGCAGTATTTT	CATRDRGSTDTQYF
NA	TRBV6-5	TRBJ1-6	13	NA	TGTGCCAGCAGTCCCCGGTCGGATTCACCCCTCCACTTT	CASSPRSDSPLHF
NA	TRBV9	TRBJ2-7	13	NA	TGTGCCAGCAGCCCATCGGTTGAATACGAGCAGTACTTC	CASSPSVEYEQYF
NA	TRBV7-3	TRBJ2-1	16	NA	TGTGCCAGCAGCTCCTCCGGGACATCTGTTTACAATGAGCAGTTCTTC	CASSSSGTSVYNEQFF
NA	TRBV10-2	TRBJ2-2	17	NA	TGCGCCAGCAGTGAGTCGGGAGGGGGTCCTAACACCGGGGAGCTGTTTTTT	CASSESGGGPNTGELFF
NA	TRBV5-4	TRBJ1-2	13	NA	TGTGCCAGCAGCTTGGACGGGTTTTATGGCTACACCTTC	CASSLDGFYGYTF
NA	TRBV19	TRBJ2-2	14	NA	TGTGCCAGTAGTTTCCTCAGGGGCGCCGGGGAGCTGTTTTTT	CASSFLRGAGELFF
NA	TRBV20-1	TRBJ2-1	11	NA	TGCAGTGCTATCCCCAAAGAGGAGCAGTTCTTC	CSAIPKEEQFF
TRBD1	TRBV6-1	TRBJ2-3	15	NA	TGTGCCAGCAGCGAGAGACAGGGATTCACAGATACGCAGTATTTT	CASSERQGFTDTQYF
NA	TRBV11-1	TRBJ1-1	14	NA	TGTGCCAGCAGCTTTGGGGCAACAAACACTGAAGCTTTCTTT	CASSFGATNTEAFF
TRBD2	TRBV5-1	TRBJ2-7	14	NA	TGCGCCAGCAGCTTAGAGATTAGCGGGGGTAAGCAGTACTTC	CASSLEISGGKQYF
TRBD1	TRBV29-1	TRBJ2-1	15	NA	TGCAGCGTCGCCTTCGACAGGGCCTCCTACAATGAGCAGTTCTTC	CSVAFDRASYNEQFF
NA	TRBV7-9	TRBJ1-1	15	NA	TGTGCCAGCAGCCAACATACAGGGTTAAGGACTGAAGCTTTCTTT	CASSQHTGLRTEAFF
TRBD1	TRBV28	TRBJ2-1	14	once	TGTGCCAGTATAACACAGGGGGTTTACAATGAGCAGTTCTTC	CASITQGVYNEQFF
TRBD1	TRBV10-3	TRBJ2-7	12	NA	TGTGCCATCATGACAGGGGGCCGCGAGCAGTACTTC	CAIMTGGREQYF
TRBD1	TRBV2	TRBJ2-1	15	few	TGTGCCAGCAGGCTGCCGGGACAGGGGGACAATGAGCAGTTCTTC	CASRLPGQGDNEQFF
NA	TRBV30	TRBJ1-2	16	NA	TGTGCCTGGAGTCCCACCGGGGGAGAAGCTAACTATGGCTACACCTTC	CAWSPTGGEANYGYTF
NA	TRBV5-4	TRBJ1-2	14	NA	TGTACCAGCAGCCTGGACAGAACTAACTATGGCTACACCTTC	CTSSLDRTNYGYTF
TRBD1	TRBV19	TRBJ2-7	15	few	TGTGCCAGTAGTATAGGGACAGGGGTCTCCTACGAGCAGTACTTC	CASSIGTGVSYEQYF
TRBD1	TRBV19	TRBJ1-1	14	NA	TGTGCCAGTAGTCAACAGGGGGTGAACACTGAAGCTTTCTTT	CASSQQGVNTEAFF
TRBD2	TRBV6-1	TRBJ2-2	19	NA	TGTGCCAGCAGTGAACCAGGCGCTAGCGGGGGAAGGAGCACCGGGGAGCTGTTTTTT	CASSEPGASGGRSTGELFF
TRBD2	TRBV28	TRBJ2-2	15	NA	TGTGCCAGCAGTTTGGGACTAGGTAACACCGGGGAGCTGTTTTTT	CASSLGLGNTGELFF